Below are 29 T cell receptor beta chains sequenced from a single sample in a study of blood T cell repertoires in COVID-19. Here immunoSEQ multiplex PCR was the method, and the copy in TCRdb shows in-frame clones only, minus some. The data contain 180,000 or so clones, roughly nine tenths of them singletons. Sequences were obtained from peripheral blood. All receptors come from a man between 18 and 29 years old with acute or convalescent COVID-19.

CDR3 nucleotide sequence: TGTGCCAGCAGTGTTACAGGGGGCGCGCGGGAAAAACTGTTTTTT. Protein: CASSVTGGAREKLFF. The chain links TRBV25-1 to TRBJ1-4, with TRBD1 matching over 9 bases. V lost 4 bases to trimming and J lost 8 bases; unmatched junction nucleotides: 8. Germline V gene sequence: CDR1 MGHDK, CDR2 SYGVNS. The CDR3 contains 15 residues.

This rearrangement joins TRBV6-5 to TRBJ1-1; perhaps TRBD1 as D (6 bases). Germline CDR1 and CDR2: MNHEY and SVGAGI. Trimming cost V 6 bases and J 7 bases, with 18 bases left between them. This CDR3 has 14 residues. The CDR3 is CASRQIQGTGEAFF. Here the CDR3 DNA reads TGTGCCAGCAGACAAATACAGGGAACAGGTGAAGCTTTCTTT.

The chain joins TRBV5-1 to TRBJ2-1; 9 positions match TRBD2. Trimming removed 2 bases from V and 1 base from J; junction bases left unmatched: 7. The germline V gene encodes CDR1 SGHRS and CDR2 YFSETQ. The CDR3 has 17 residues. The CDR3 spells CASSLPNLAGSYNEQFF. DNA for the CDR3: TGCGCCAGCAGCTTACCCAACCTAGCGGGGTCCTACAATGAGCAGTTCTTC.

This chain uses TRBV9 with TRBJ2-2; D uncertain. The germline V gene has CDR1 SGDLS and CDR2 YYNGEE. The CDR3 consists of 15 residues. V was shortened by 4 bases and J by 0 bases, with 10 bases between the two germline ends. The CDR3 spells CASSPTPANTGELFF. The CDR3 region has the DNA TGTGCCAGCAGCCCCACCCCAGCGAACACCGGGGAGCTGTTTTTT.

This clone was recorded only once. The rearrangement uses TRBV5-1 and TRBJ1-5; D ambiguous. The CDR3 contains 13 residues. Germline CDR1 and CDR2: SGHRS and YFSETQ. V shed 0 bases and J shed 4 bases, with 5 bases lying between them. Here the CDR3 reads CASSLGLNQPQHF. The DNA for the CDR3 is TGCGCCAGCAGCTTGGGGCTGAATCAGCCCCAGCATTTT.

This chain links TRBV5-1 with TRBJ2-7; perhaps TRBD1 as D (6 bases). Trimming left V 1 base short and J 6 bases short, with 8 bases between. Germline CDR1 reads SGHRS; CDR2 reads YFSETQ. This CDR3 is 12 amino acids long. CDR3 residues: CASSLTGSEQYV. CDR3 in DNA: TGCGCCAGCAGCTTGACAGGGTCCGAGCAGTACGTC.

The CDR3 DNA sequence: TGTGCCTGGAGCCGCGGACAGGGAAGAACTAATGAAAAACTGTTTTTT. It yields the protein CAWSRGQGRTNEKLFF. V is TRBV30 and J is TRBJ1-4; TRBD1 agrees at 8 bases. V was clipped by 3 bases and J by 1 base; unmatched bases: 7. The V gene's germline CDR1 is GTSNPN and CDR2 SVGIG (reference sequence). CDR3 length equals 16 residues.

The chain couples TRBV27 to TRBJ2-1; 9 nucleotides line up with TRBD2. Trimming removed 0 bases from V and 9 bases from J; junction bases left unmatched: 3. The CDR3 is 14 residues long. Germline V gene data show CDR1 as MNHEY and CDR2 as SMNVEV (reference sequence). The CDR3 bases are TGTGCCAGCAGTTTATCTAGCGGGGGTCGTGAGCAGTTCTTC. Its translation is CASSLSSGGREQFF.

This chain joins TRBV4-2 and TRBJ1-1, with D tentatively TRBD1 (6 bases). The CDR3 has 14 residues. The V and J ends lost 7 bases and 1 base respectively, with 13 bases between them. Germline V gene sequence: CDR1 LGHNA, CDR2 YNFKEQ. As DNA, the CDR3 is TGTGCCAGCACCTTATGGACAGAGAACACTGAAGCTTTCTTT. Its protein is CASTLWTENTEAFF.

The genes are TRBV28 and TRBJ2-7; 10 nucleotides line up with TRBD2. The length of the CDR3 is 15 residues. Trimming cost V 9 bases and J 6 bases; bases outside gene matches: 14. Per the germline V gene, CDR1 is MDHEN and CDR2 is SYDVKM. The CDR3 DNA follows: TGTGCCAGTTCGGCCGGGCTAGCGGGGGACCGCGAGCAGTACGTC. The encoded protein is CASSAGLAGDREQYV.

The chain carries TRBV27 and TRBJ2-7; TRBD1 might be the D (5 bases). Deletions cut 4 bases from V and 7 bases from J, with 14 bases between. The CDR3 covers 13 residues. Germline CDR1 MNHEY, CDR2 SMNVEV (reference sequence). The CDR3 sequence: CASSSIPGKEQYV. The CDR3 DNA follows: TGTGCCAGCAGTTCAATTCCAGGGAAAGAGCAGTACGTC.

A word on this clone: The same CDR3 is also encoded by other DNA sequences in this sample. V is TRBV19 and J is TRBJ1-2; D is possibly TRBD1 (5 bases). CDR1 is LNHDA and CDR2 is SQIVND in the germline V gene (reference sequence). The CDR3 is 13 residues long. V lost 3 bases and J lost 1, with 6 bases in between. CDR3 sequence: CASSMGLNYGYTF. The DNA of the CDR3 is TGTGCCAGTAGTATGGGACTTAACTATGGCTACACCTTC. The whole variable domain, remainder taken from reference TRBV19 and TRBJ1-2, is DGGITQSPKYLFRKEGQNVTLSCEQNLNHDAMYWYRQDPGQGLRLIYYSQIVNDFQKGDIAEGYSVSREKKESFPLTVTSAQKNPTAFYLCASSMGLNYGYTFGSGTRLTVV.

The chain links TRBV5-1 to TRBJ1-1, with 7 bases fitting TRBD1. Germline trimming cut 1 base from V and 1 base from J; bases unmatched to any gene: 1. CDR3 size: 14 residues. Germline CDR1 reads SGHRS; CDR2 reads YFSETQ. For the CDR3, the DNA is TGCGCCAGCAGCTTGCAGGGGGGGAACACTGAAGCTTTCTTT. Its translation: CASSLQGGNTEAFF. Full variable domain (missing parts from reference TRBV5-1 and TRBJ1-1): KAGVTQTPRYLIKTRGQQVTLSCSPISGHRSVSWYQQTPGQGLQFLFEYFSETQRNKGNFPGRFSGRQFSNSRSEMNVSTLELGDSALYLCASSLQGGNTEAFFGQGTRLTVV.

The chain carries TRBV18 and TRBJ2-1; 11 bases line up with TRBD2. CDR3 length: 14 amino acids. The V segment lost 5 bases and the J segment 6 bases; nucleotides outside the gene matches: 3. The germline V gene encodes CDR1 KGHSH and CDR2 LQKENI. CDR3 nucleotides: TGTGCCAGCTCATCTAGCGGGGGGTCCAATGAGCAGTTCTTC. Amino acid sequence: CASSSSGGSNEQFF.

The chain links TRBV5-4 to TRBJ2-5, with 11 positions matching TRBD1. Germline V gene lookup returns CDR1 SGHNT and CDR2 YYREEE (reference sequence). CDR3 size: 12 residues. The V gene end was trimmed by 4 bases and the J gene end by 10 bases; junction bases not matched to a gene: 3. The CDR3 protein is CASSPDRGLQYF. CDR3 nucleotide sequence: TGTGCCAGCAGCCCGGACAGGGGGCTCCAGTACTTC. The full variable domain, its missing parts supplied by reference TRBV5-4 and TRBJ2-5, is ETGVTQSPTHLIKTRGQQVTLRCSSQSGHNTVSWYQQALGQGPQFIFQYYREEENGRGNFPPRFSGLQFPNYSSELNVNALELDDSALYLCASSPDRGLQYFGPGTRLLVL.

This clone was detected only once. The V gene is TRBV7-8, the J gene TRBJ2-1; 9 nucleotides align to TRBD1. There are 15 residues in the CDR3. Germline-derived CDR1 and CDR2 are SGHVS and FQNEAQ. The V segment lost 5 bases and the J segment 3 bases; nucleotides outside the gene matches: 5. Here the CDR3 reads CASSITGGLYNEQFF. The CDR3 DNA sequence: TGTGCCAGCAGCATTACAGGGGGCCTCTACAATGAGCAGTTCTTC.

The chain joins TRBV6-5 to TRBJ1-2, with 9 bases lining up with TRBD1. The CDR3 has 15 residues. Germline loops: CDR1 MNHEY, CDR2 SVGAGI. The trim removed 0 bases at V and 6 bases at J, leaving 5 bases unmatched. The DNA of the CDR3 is TGTGCCAGCAGTTACTCGTACAGGGGGCAAGATGGCTACACCTTC. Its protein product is CASSYSYRGQDGYTF.

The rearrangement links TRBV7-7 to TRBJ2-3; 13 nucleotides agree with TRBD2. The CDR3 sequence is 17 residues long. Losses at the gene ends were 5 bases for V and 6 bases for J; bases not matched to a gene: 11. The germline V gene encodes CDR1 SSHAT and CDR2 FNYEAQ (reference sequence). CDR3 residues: CASSPPRGTSGEDTQYF. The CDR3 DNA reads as TGTGCCAGCAGCCCGCCCAGGGGGACTAGCGGGGAGGATACGCAGTATTTT.

The CDR3 is CASRAGTSFHEQYF. CDR3 bases: TGTGCCAGCAGGGCCGGGACTAGCTTCCACGAGCAGTACTTC. V and J are TRBV2 and TRBJ2-7; TRBD2 aligns across 9 bases. The CDR3 consists of 14 residues. Germline lookup yields CDR1 SNHLY and CDR2 FYNNEI. The junction had 8 bases not matched to a gene; V was cut back by 6 bases and J by 5 bases.

The CDR3 sequence: CASSEDGRTGANQPQHF. Here the CDR3 DNA reads TGTGCCAGCAGTGAAGATGGAAGGACAGGAGCCAATCAGCCCCAGCATTTT. The chain employs TRBV2 and TRBJ1-5, with 7 bases lining up with TRBD1. CDR1 and CDR2 from the germline V gene are SNHLY and FYNNEI. The CDR3 loop spans 17 amino acids. V dropped 1 base and J dropped 3; count of bases not matched to a gene: 9. Supplemented by reference TRBV2 and TRBJ1-5, the full variable domain reads EPEVTQTPSHQVTQMGQEVILRCVPISNHLYFYWYRQILGQKVEFLVSFYNNEISEKSEIFDDQFSVERPDGSNFTLKIRSTKLEDSAMYFCASSEDGRTGANQPQHFGDGTRLSIL.

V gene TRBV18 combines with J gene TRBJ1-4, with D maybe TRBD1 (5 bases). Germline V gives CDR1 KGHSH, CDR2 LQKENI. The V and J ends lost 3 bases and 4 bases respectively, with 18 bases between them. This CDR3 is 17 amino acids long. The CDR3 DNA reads TGTGCCAGCTCACCTGGTGCTGGGCGTCAGGGTAATGAAAAACTGTTTTTT. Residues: CASSPGAGRQGNEKLFF.

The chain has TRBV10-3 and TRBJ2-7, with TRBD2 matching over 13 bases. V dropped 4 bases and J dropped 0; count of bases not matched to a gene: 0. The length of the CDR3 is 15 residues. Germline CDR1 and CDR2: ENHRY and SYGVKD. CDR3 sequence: CAISGTSGGSYEQYF. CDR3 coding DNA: TGTGCCATCAGTGGGACTAGCGGGGGCTCCTACGAGCAGTACTTC.

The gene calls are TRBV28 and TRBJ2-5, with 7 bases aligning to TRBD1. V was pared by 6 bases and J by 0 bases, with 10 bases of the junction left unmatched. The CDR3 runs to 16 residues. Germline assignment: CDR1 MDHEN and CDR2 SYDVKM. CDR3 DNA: TGTGCCAGCAGACCAAGGGACAGAAGGTACCAAGAGACCCAGTACTTC. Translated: CASRPRDRRYQETQYF.

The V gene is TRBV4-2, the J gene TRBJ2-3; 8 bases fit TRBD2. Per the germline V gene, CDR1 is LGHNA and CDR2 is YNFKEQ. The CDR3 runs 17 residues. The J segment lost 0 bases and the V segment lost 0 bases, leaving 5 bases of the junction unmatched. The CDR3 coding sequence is TGTGCCAGCAGCCAAGAAGGGACTAGTCTGAGCACAGATACGCAGTATTTT. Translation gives CASSQEGTSLSTDTQYF.

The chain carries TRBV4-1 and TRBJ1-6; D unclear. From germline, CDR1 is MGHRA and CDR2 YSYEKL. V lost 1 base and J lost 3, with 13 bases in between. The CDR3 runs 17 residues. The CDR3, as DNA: TGCGCCAGCAGCCAAGTTTCCGTTCACAGCTATAATTCACCCCTCCACTTT. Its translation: CASSQVSVHSYNSPLHF.

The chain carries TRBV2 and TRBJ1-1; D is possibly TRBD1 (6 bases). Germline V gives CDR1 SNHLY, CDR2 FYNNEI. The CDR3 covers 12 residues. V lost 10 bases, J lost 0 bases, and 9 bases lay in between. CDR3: CATQGLNTEAFF. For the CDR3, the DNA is TGTGCCACACAGGGATTGAACACTGAAGCTTTCTTT.

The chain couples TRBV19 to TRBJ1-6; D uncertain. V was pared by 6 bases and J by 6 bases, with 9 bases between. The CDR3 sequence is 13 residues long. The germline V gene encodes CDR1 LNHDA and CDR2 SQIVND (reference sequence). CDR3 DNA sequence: TGTGCCAGTAGGGAGCAGATTAATTCACCCCTCCACTTT. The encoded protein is CASREQINSPLHF. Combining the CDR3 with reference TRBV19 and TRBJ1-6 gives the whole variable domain DGGITQSPKYLFRKEGQNVTLSCEQNLNHDAMYWYRQDPGQGLRLIYYSQIVNDFQKGDIAEGYSVSREKKESFPLTVTSAQKNPTAFYLCASREQINSPLHFGNGTRLTVT.

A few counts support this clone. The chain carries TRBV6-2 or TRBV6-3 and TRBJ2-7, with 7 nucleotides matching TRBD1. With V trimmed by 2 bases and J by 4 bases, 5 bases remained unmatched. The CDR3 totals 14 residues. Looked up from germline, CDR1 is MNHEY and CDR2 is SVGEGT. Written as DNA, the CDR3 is TGTGCCAGCAGTTACGGGACAGACATATACGAGCAGTACTTC. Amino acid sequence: CASSYGTDIYEQYF.

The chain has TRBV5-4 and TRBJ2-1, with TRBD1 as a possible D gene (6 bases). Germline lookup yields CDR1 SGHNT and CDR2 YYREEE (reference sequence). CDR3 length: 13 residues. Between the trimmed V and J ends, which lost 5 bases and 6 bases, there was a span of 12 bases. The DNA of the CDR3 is TGTGCCAGCAGAATCAAGGGGGTCAATGAGCAGTTCTTC. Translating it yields CASRIKGVNEQFF.